This T cell receptor beta chain was identified during a study of CD8+ T cells in alopecia areata. Following extraction, RNA underwent reverse transcription to cDNA, which served as the sequencing template. Repertoires were generated with immunoSEQ multiplex PCR, while TCRdb's copy carries only in-frame clones and drops some. The sample lists approximately 98,000 clones, 55% to 75% occurring once. V was clipped by 4 bases and J by 6 bases, with 14 bases between them. The CDR3 has 13 amino acids. Germline V CDR1 and CDR2: GTSNPN, SVGIG (reference sequence). The sequenced sample was CD8+ T cells sorted from blood. V is TRBV30 and J is TRBJ2-3; D remains ambiguous. The receptor's source is a human donor in good health. The CDR3 is CAWTPAWADTQYF. CDR3 coding DNA: TGTGCCTGGACCCCCGCCTGGGCTGATACGCAGTATTTT.